Listed below are T cell receptor beta chains from one sample, sequenced in a study of control samples from healthy donors and cancer patients. Generated by immunoSEQ multiplex PCR, the TCRdb table keeps only in-frame clones and is missing some. The table includes roughly 200,000 clones, about 93% detected once. Sequencing was done on a sample of blood. Source of these receptors: a man aged 18 to 29 in good health. The CDR3 runs from the conserved cysteine through the conserved F or W. The D gene is left open where the match is weak. Where a row states a size, it is once, few, many or the class of an expanded clone; other rows omit it.

CDR3 protein: CASSQGPGQGLDYTF
CDR3 DNA: TGTGCCAGCAGCCAAGGCCCGGGACAGGGGCTCGACTACACCTTC
J gene: TRBJ1-2
D gene: TRBD1
V gene: TRBV3-1/TRBV3-2
clone size: NA

CDR3 protein: CASSLEPWLAGGNTGELFF
CDR3 DNA: TGCGCCAGCAGCTTGGAGCCTTGGCTAGCGGGGGGAAACACCGGGGAGCTGTTTTTT
J gene: TRBJ2-2
D gene: TRBD2
V gene: TRBV5-1
clone size: NA

CDR3 protein: CASSNTGDTEAFF
CDR3 DNA: TGTGCCAGCTCAAATACAGGGGACACTGAAGCTTTCTTT
J gene: TRBJ1-1
D gene: TRBD1
V gene: TRBV2
clone size: NA

CDR3 protein: CASSSGQNDSPLHF
CDR3 DNA: TGCGCCAGCAGCTCGGGACAGAACGATTCACCCCTCCACTTT
J gene: TRBJ1-6
D gene: TRBD1
V gene: TRBV5-1
clone size: NA

CDR3 protein: CASSLSHSNQPQHF
CDR3 DNA: TGTGCCAGCAGCTTATCCCATAGCAATCAGCCCCAGCATTTT
J gene: TRBJ1-5
D gene: NA
V gene: TRBV7-2
clone size: few

CDR3 protein: CASSPFIGGATTTDTQYF
CDR3 DNA: TGCGCCAGCAGCCCTTTTATCGGGGGGGCGACGACCACAGATACGCAGTATTTT
J gene: TRBJ2-3
D gene: TRBD2
V gene: TRBV5-1
clone size: NA

CDR3 protein: CASSQDPYRGQTEAFF
CDR3 DNA: TGTGCCAGCAGCCAAGATCCGTACAGGGGGCAGACTGAAGCTTTCTTT
J gene: TRBJ1-1
D gene: TRBD1
V gene: TRBV4-2
clone size: NA

CDR3 protein: CASSLVGRGRYPRTDTQYF
CDR3 DNA: TGTGCCAGCAGCTTAGTGGGCAGGGGGCGATACCCCCGCACAGATACGCAGTATTTT
J gene: TRBJ2-3
D gene: TRBD1
V gene: TRBV7-9
clone size: NA

CDR3 protein: CASSLGGTGSVQYF
CDR3 DNA: TGTGCCAGCAGCTTGGGGGGGACAGGGAGTGTGCAGTACTTC
J gene: TRBJ2-7
D gene: TRBD1
V gene: TRBV5-4
clone size: NA

CDR3 protein: CASSYTRGQGEQYF
CDR3 DNA: TGTGCCAGCAGTTACACGAGGGGGCAGGGCGAGCAGTACTTC
J gene: TRBJ2-7
D gene: TRBD1
V gene: TRBV6-5
clone size: NA

CDR3 protein: CAWSVGTNPQETQYF
CDR3 DNA: TGTGCCTGGAGTGTAGGGACAAACCCCCAAGAGACCCAGTACTTC
J gene: TRBJ2-5
D gene: NA
V gene: TRBV30
clone size: NA

CDR3 protein: CSASRGGGLLNEQFF
CDR3 DNA: TGCAGTGCTAGTCGCGGGGGGGGACTTCTCAATGAGCAGTTCTTC
J gene: TRBJ2-1
D gene: TRBD2
V gene: TRBV20-1
clone size: NA

CDR3 protein: CASRHISDRGSDSPLHF
CDR3 DNA: TGTGCCAGCAGGCACATATCGGACAGGGGGTCGGATTCACCCCTCCACTTT
J gene: TRBJ1-6
D gene: TRBD1
V gene: TRBV28
clone size: few

CDR3 protein: CASRPDKAREQFF
CDR3 DNA: TGTGCCAGCAGACCTGACAAAGCGAGGGAGCAGTTCTTC
J gene: TRBJ2-1
D gene: NA
V gene: TRBV6-4
clone size: NA

CDR3 protein: CASSLTGNNEKLFF
CDR3 DNA: TGCGCCAGCAGCTTGACAGGGAACAATGAAAAACTGTTTTTT
J gene: TRBJ1-4
D gene: NA
V gene: TRBV5-1
clone size: NA

CDR3 protein: CASSHLRDRGNEQYF
CDR3 DNA: TGTGCCAGTAGTCACCTCCGGGACAGGGGAAACGAGCAGTACTTC
J gene: TRBJ2-7
D gene: TRBD1
V gene: TRBV19
clone size: NA

CDR3 protein: CSATGNTEAFF
CDR3 DNA: TGCAGTGCTACGGGGAACACTGAAGCTTTCTTT
J gene: TRBJ1-1
D gene: NA
V gene: TRBV20-1
clone size: NA

CDR3 protein: CASSELTWDQPQHF
CDR3 DNA: TGTGCCAGCAGCGAGCTCACGTGGGATCAGCCCCAGCATTTT
J gene: TRBJ1-5
D gene: NA
V gene: TRBV7-9
clone size: NA

CDR3 protein: CSVDAGGYNEQFF
CDR3 DNA: TGCAGCGTTGACGCGGGGGGTTACAATGAGCAGTTCTTC
J gene: TRBJ2-1
D gene: TRBD2
V gene: TRBV29-1
clone size: once

CDR3 protein: CASSRGQYEQYF
CDR3 DNA: TGCGCCAGCAGCCGGGGACAGTACGAGCAGTACTTC
J gene: TRBJ2-7
D gene: TRBD1
V gene: TRBV5-1
clone size: NA

CDR3 protein: CASSMSRGNGYTF
CDR3 DNA: TGTGCCAGTAGTATGTCCAGGGGTAATGGCTACACCTTC
J gene: TRBJ1-2
D gene: NA
V gene: TRBV19
clone size: once

CDR3 protein: CASSPRDRENYGWQYF
CDR3 DNA: TGTGCCAGCAGCCCACGGGACAGGGAAAACTATGGATGGCAGTACTTC
J gene: TRBJ2-7
D gene: TRBD1
V gene: TRBV7-9
clone size: NA

CDR3 protein: CASSPSAGYNEQFF
CDR3 DNA: TGTGCCAGCTCACCGTCAGCGGGCTACAATGAGCAGTTCTTC
J gene: TRBJ2-1
D gene: NA
V gene: TRBV18
clone size: NA

CDR3 protein: CASSFQGATDTQYF
CDR3 DNA: TGTGCCAGCAGTTTTCAGGGGGCCACAGATACGCAGTATTTT
J gene: TRBJ2-3
D gene: TRBD1
V gene: TRBV28
clone size: NA

CDR3 protein: CASSATGGGQPQHF
CDR3 DNA: TGTGCCAGCAGCGCAACAGGGGGCGGTCAGCCCCAGCATTTT
J gene: TRBJ1-5
D gene: TRBD1
V gene: TRBV7-2
clone size: NA

CDR3 protein: CSVESAGGSAFF
CDR3 DNA: TGCAGCGTTGAATCCGCAGGGGGCTCGGCTTTCTTT
J gene: TRBJ1-1
D gene: TRBD1
V gene: TRBV29-1
clone size: NA

CDR3 protein: CASSRQGAQLSLHF
CDR3 DNA: TGTGCCAGCAGTCGACAGGGGGCCCAATTATCCCTCCACTTT
J gene: TRBJ1-6
D gene: TRBD1
V gene: TRBV2
clone size: once

CDR3 protein: CASSLGVSSYNSPLHF
CDR3 DNA: TGCGCCAGCAGCTTGGGAGTGAGCTCCTATAATTCACCCCTCCACTTT
J gene: TRBJ1-6
D gene: NA
V gene: TRBV5-1
clone size: NA

CDR3 protein: CASRDPSSYNSPLHF
CDR3 DNA: TGTGCCAGCAGAGACCCTAGCTCCTATAATTCACCCCTCCACTTT
J gene: TRBJ1-6
D gene: NA
V gene: TRBV27
clone size: once

CDR3 protein: CASSRDMVWSYNSPLHF
CDR3 DNA: TGTGCCAGCAGCCGTGACATGGTCTGGTCCTATAATTCACCCCTCCACTTT
J gene: TRBJ1-6
D gene: NA
V gene: TRBV5-5
clone size: NA

CDR3 protein: CASSWGQGASLTQYF
CDR3 DNA: TGCGCCAGCAGCTGGGGACAGGGGGCGTCCTTGACGCAGTATTTT
J gene: TRBJ2-3
D gene: TRBD1
V gene: TRBV5-1
clone size: NA

CDR3 protein: CASSPRPNSPLHF
CDR3 DNA: TGTGCCAGCAGCCCGAGACCGAATTCACCCCTCCACTTT
J gene: TRBJ1-6
D gene: NA
V gene: TRBV3-1/TRBV3-2
clone size: once

CDR3 protein: CASSPTPVNEQFF
CDR3 DNA: TGTGCCAGCAGCCCCACTCCCGTCAATGAGCAGTTCTTC
J gene: TRBJ2-1
D gene: NA
V gene: TRBV5-4
clone size: NA

CDR3 protein: CASSSGTGTILSYEQYF
CDR3 DNA: TGTGCCAGCAGTTCCGGGACAGGGACGATCCTCTCCTACGAGCAGTACTTC
J gene: TRBJ2-7
D gene: TRBD1
V gene: TRBV5-5
clone size: NA

CDR3 protein: CASTGLISGANVLTF
CDR3 DNA: TGTGCCAGCACCGGACTGATCTCTGGGGCCAACGTCCTGACTTTC
J gene: TRBJ2-6
D gene: NA
V gene: TRBV2
clone size: NA

CDR3 protein: CASSPTGITTGELFF
CDR3 DNA: TGTGCCAGCAGCCCGACAGGGATCACCACCGGGGAGCTGTTTTTT
J gene: TRBJ2-2
D gene: TRBD1
V gene: TRBV9
clone size: NA

CDR3 protein: CASSRIGGGENTEAFF
CDR3 DNA: TGTGCCAGCAGCCGGATTGGGGGCGGGGAGAACACTGAAGCTTTCTTT
J gene: TRBJ1-1
D gene: NA
V gene: TRBV5-6
clone size: NA

CDR3 protein: CASSIVKGNTEAFF
CDR3 DNA: TGTGCCAGTAGTATAGTTAAGGGGAACACTGAAGCTTTCTTT
J gene: TRBJ1-1
D gene: NA
V gene: TRBV19
clone size: NA

CDR3 protein: CASSLDPGLSQPQHF
CDR3 DNA: TGTGCCAGCAGCTTGGACCCAGGGTTAAGTCAGCCCCAGCATTTT
J gene: TRBJ1-5
D gene: NA
V gene: TRBV5-4
clone size: NA

CDR3 protein: CASSLERASRANVLTF
CDR3 DNA: TGTGCCAGCAGCTTGGAACGGGCCTCGAGGGCCAACGTCCTGACTTTC
J gene: TRBJ2-6
D gene: NA
V gene: TRBV5-8
clone size: NA

CDR3 protein: CASSRRQSVTINYGYTF
CDR3 DNA: TGTGCCAGCAGCCGTAGACAGTCCGTCACCATAAACTATGGCTACACCTTC
J gene: TRBJ1-2
D gene: NA
V gene: TRBV6-2/TRBV6-3
clone size: few

CDR3 protein: CASSQEYVRGAREKLFF
CDR3 DNA: TGCGCCAGCAGCCAAGAGTACGTCAGAGGGGCTCGTGAAAAACTGTTTTTT
J gene: TRBJ1-4
D gene: NA
V gene: TRBV4-1
clone size: NA